The present TCR beta chain was sequenced within a study of sequential checkpoint blockade in melanoma. This clone was counted between two and nine times. V lost 5 bases, J lost 5 bases, and 19 bases lay in between. CDR1 and CDR2 from the germline V gene are SGHNT and YENEEA. The CDR3 covers 15 residues. Generated by immunoSEQ multiplex PCR, the TCRdb table keeps only in-frame clones and is missing some. The table includes more than 15,000 clones, 70% detected once. Treatment specified: randomized to nivolumab then ipilimumab (arm A) or the reverse (arm B). The clonotype comes from a human donor with melanoma. V usage is TRBV11-3 and J usage is TRBJ2-7, with a weak D call TRBD1 (6 bases). The material sequenced was CD8+ T cells sorted from blood (inferred from file names), taken from a patient given nivolumab and ipilimumab in sequence. CDR3: CASSPLQGTFHEQYF. CDR3 coding DNA: TGTGCCAGCAGCCCTCTCCAGGGGACCTTTCACGAGCAGTACTTC. The full variable domain, in which reference TRBV11-3 and TRBJ2-7 provide the parts outside the CDR3, is EAGVVQSPRYKIIEKKQPVAFWCNPISGHNTLYWYLQNLGQGPELLIRYENEEAVDDSQLPKDRFSAERLKGVDSTLKIQPAELGDSAVYLCASSPLQGTFHEQYFGPGTRLTVT.